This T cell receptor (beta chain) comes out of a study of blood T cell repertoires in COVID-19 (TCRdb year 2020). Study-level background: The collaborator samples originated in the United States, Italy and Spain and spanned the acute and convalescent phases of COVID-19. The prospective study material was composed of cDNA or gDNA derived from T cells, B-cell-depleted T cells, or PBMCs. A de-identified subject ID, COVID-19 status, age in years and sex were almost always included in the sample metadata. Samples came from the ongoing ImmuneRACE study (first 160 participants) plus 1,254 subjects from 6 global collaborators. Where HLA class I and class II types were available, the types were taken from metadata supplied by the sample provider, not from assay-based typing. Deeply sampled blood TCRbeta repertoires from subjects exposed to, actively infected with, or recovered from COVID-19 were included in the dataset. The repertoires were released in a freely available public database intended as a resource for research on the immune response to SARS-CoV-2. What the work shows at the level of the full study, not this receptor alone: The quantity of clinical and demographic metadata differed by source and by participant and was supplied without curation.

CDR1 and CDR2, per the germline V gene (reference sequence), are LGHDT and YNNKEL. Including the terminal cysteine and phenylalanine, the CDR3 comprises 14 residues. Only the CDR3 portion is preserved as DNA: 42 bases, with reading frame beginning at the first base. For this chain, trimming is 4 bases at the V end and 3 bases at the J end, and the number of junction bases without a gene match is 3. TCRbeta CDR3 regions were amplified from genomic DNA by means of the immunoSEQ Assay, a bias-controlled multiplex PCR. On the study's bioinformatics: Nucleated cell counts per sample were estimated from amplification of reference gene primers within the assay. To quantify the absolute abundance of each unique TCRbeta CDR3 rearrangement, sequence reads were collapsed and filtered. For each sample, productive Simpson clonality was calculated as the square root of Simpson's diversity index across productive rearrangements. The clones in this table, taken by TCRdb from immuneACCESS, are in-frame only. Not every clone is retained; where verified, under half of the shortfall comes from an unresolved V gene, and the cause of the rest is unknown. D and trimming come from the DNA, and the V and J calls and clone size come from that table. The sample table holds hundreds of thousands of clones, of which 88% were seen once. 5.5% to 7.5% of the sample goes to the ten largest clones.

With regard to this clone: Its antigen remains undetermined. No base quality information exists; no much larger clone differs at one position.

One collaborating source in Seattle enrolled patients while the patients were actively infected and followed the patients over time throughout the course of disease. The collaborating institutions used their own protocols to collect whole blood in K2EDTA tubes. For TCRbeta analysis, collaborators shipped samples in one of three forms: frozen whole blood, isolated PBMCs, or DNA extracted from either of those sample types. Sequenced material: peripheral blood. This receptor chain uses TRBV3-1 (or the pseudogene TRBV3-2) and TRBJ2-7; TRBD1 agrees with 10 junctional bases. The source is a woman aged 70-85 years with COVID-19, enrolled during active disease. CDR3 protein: CASSLRDRGYEQYF. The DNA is TGTGCCAGCAGCCTTAGGGACAGGGGCTACGAGCAGTACTTC.